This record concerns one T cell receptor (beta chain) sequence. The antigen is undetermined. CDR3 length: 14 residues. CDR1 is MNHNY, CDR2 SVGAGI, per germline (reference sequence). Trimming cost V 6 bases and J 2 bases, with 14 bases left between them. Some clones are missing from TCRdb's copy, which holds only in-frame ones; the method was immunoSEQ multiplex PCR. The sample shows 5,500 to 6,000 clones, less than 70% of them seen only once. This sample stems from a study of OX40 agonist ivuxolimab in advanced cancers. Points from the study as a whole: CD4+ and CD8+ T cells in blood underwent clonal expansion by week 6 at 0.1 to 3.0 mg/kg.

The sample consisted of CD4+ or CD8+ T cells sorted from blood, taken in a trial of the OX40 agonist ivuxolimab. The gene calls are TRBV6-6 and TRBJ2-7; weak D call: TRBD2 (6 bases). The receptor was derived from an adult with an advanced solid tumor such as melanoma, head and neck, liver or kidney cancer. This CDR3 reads CASSPGLRTYEQYF. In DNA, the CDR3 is TGTGCCAGCAGCCCGGGACTGAGGACCTACGAGCAGTACTTC.